Listed here is a single T cell receptor beta chain. CDR1 and CDR2 (germline): GTSNPN, SVGIG (reference sequence). The CDR3 extends over 14 amino acids. The germline V and J ends were trimmed by 4 bases and 6 bases, with 15 bases remaining between them. As processed by the authors: Reference gene primer amplification yielded estimated nucleated cell counts. Here immunoSEQ multiplex PCR was the method, and the copy in TCRdb shows in-frame clones only, minus some. V, J and clone size derive from that table, while D and trimming were established from the DNA sequence. Here the sample spans roughly 250,000 clones, about four fifths being singletons. This sample is drawn from a study of blood T cell repertoires in COVID-19. Study as a whole: The study drew acute and convalescent COVID-19 samples from the United States, Italy and Spain. From T cells, B-cell-depleted T cells, or PBMCs came the material, which was cDNA or gDNA.

The sample taken for sequencing was peripheral blood. The clonotype was recovered from a woman aged 80 or over with acute or convalescent COVID-19. J is TRBJ2-2 and V is TRBV30; tentatively, D is TRBD2 (6 bases). CDR3 nucleotides: TGTGCCTGGACCCTGGGAGGACTACCCGGGGAGCTGTTTTTT. Translating it yields CAWTLGGLPGELFF.